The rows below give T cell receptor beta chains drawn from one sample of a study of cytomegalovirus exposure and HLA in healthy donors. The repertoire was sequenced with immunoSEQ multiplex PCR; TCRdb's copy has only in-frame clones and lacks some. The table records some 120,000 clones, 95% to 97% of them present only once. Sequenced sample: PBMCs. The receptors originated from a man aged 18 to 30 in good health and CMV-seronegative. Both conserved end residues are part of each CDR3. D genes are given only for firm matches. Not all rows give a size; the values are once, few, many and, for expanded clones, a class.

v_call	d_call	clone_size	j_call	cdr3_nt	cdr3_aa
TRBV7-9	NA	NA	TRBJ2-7	TGTGCCAGCTCGGTTCACCCCTACGAGCAGTACTTC	CASSVHPYEQYF
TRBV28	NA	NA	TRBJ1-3	TGTGCCAGCAGTTCCGCGGGCCGCTCTGGAAACACCATATATTTT	CASSSAGRSGNTIYF
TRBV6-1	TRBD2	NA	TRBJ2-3	TGTGCCAGCAGTGAGTTAGCGGGAGGGACCACAGATACGCAGTATTTT	CASSELAGGTTDTQYF
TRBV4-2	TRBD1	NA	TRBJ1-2	TGTGCCAGCAGCCTCCCTGGACAGGGGCGATATGGCTACACCTTC	CASSLPGQGRYGYTF
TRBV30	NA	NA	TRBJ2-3	TGTGCCTGGAGTGGAGCGGCTAGCACAGATACGCAGTATTTT	CAWSGAASTDTQYF
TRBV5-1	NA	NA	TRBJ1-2	TGCGCCAGCAGCCCGGACGGGGGTTATGGCTACACCTTC	CASSPDGGYGYTF
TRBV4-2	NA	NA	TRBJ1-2	TGTGCCAGCAGCCAAGATGTTAAGGGAGACGGCTACACCTTC	CASSQDVKGDGYTF
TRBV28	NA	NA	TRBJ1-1	TGTGCCAGCAGTCCTCCTCCAGGGCAGCGCACTGAAGCTTTCTTT	CASSPPPGQRTEAFF
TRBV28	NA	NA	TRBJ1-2	TGTGCCAGCAGCCTCAGGGGCGACTATGGCTACACCTTC	CASSLRGDYGYTF
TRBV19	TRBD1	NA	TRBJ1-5	TGTGCCAGTAGGGACAGGGCTAGCAATCAGCCCCAGCATTTT	CASRDRASNQPQHF
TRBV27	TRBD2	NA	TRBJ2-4	TGTGCCAGCAGTTCCCCTAGCGGGAGTGCCAAAAACATTCAGTACTTC	CASSSPSGSAKNIQYF
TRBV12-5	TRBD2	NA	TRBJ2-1	TGTGCTAGTGCCCCCCTAGCGGGGTCCTCCTACAATGAGCAGTTCTTC	CASAPLAGSSYNEQFF
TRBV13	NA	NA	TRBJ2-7	TGTGCCAGCAGCTCAGGGGCCTCCTACGAGCAGTACTTC	CASSSGASYEQYF
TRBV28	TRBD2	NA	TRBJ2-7	TGTGCCAGCAGCCGCCGGGACTACTCCTACGAGCAGTACTTC	CASSRRDYSYEQYF
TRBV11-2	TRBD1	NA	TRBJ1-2	TGTGCCAGCAGCTTAGCCTTACAGGGGGCGGCTGGCTACACCTTC	CASSLALQGAAGYTF
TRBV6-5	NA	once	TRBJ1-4	TGTGCCAGCAGCACACGGGCTAATGAAAAACTGTTTTTT	CASSTRANEKLFF
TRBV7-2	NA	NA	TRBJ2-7	TGTGCCAGCAGCTTATTCTATGGGAGCTCCTACGAGCAGTACTTC	CASSLFYGSSYEQYF
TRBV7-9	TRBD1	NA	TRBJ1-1	TGTGCCAGCAGCCGACAGGGAAGGCGGACTGAAGCTTTCTTT	CASSRQGRRTEAFF
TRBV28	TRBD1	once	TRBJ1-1	TGTGCCAGCAGCTACCCTAGGGCTATCGGGACAGGGGACACTGAAGCTTTCTTT	CASSYPRAIGTGDTEAFF
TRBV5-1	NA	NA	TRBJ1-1	TGCGCCAGCAGCTTGGGGGTGAACAGGGCGAACACTGAAGCTTTCTTT	CASSLGVNRANTEAFF
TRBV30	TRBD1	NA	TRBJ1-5	TGTGCCTGGATGGGATCGGGACAGGGAGATCAGCCCCAGCATTTT	CAWMGSGQGDQPQHF
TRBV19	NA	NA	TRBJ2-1	TGTGCCAGTAGTATAGCGGGAAATGAGCAGTTCTTC	CASSIAGNEQFF
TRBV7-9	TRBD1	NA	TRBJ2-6	TGTGCCAGCAGCTTAGGGGACAGGATCTCTGGGGCCAACGTCCTGACTTTC	CASSLGDRISGANVLTF
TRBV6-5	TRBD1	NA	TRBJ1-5	TGTGCCAGCAGCCCCGACAGGGGCTATCAGCCCCAGCATTTT	CASSPDRGYQPQHF
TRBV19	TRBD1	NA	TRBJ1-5	TGTGCCAGCCTCTCGGGACAGCCAGGCAATCAGCCCCAGCATTTT	CASLSGQPGNQPQHF
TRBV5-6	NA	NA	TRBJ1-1	TGTGCCAGCAGCTTGGACAGGGTTATAACTGAAGCTTTCTTT	CASSLDRVITEAFF
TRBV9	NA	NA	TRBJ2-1	TGTGCCAGCAGCCCCTCCGGTGGCGGATACTCCTACAATGAGCAGTTCTTC	CASSPSGGGYSYNEQFF
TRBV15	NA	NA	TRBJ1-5	TGTGCCACCAGCAGAGTACAGGGTGGTAATCAGCCCCAGCATTTT	CATSRVQGGNQPQHF
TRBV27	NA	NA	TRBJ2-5	TGTGCCAGCAGTTCTGCTCAGCGGTCCCAAGAGACCCAGTACTTC	CASSSAQRSQETQYF
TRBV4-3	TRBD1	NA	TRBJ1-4	TGCGCCAGCAGCCAAGGACAGGGAAATGAAAAACTGTTTTTT	CASSQGQGNEKLFF
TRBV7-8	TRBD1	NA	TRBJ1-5	TGTGCCAGCAGCTTAGCGTTGGACAGGGATAATCAGCCCCAGCATTTT	CASSLALDRDNQPQHF